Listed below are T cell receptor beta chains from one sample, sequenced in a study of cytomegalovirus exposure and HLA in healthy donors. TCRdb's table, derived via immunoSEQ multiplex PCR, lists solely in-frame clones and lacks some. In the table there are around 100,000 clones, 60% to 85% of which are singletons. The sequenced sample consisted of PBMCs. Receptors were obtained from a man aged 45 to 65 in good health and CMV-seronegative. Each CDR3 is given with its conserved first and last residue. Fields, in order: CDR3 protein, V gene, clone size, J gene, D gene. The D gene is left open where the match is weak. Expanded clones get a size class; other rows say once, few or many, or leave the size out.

CASSLGAGQPQHF	TRBV27	NA	TRBJ1-5	NA
CASSFLDLNQPQHF	TRBV28	NA	TRBJ1-5	NA
CASRAGDQPQHF	TRBV6-5	few	TRBJ1-5	NA
CASSFDRVADTQYF	TRBV5-4	NA	TRBJ2-3	TRBD1
CASTRGNSPLHF	TRBV2	NA	TRBJ1-6	NA
CASSQVRVRGTEAFF	TRBV4-1	once	TRBJ1-1	NA
CASSQDGGGRPKETQYF	TRBV4-1	NA	TRBJ2-5	NA
CASSWGLAGDGGELFF	TRBV11-1	NA	TRBJ2-2	TRBD2
CASSLITGEGTDTQYF	TRBV7-6	few	TRBJ2-3	TRBD1
CASSPQTGLAVFEQYF	TRBV18	NA	TRBJ2-7	TRBD2
CASSLSPVMETQYF	TRBV28	few	TRBJ2-5	NA
CASRARTGNNEQFF	TRBV28	few	TRBJ2-1	NA
CASSSGVGTYEQYF	TRBV11-1	NA	TRBJ2-7	NA
CASSAGQVFSEQYF	TRBV7-9	NA	TRBJ2-7	TRBD1
CASSPQIANEKLFF	TRBV7-2	NA	TRBJ1-4	NA
CASSQPGGATNEKLFF	TRBV4-2	NA	TRBJ1-4	NA
CATVAGGTGGYTF	TRBV2	NA	TRBJ1-2	NA
CASSSDTGGRTGELFF	TRBV5-1	NA	TRBJ2-2	TRBD1
CATSREDRVGGYTF	TRBV15	NA	TRBJ1-2	TRBD1
CASSPPRAGTTGNTIYF	TRBV7-3	NA	TRBJ1-3	NA
CASSLAPNNEQFF	TRBV5-1	NA	TRBJ2-1	NA
CASNSNGQENEKLFF	TRBV2	NA	TRBJ1-4	TRBD1
CASSQSGKLFF	TRBV16	NA	TRBJ1-4	NA
CASSPRDSYTEAFF	TRBV9	NA	TRBJ1-1	TRBD1
CASSFGGQQETQYF	TRBV28	NA	TRBJ2-5	NA
CASSRNTYEQYF	TRBV6-5	NA	TRBJ2-7	NA
CASSLSGQGDGYTF	TRBV27	NA	TRBJ1-2	TRBD1
CASSFTRGGEAFF	TRBV27	NA	TRBJ1-1	NA
CSVKVGGNEKLFF	TRBV29-1	NA	TRBJ1-4	NA
CASSFVAGVNEQFF	TRBV27	few	TRBJ2-1	TRBD2
CASSLRSESNYLHQETQYF	TRBV7-8	few	TRBJ2-5	NA
CASSPRGGRETQYF	TRBV6-1	once	TRBJ2-5	TRBD2
CASSEYLEQYF	TRBV6-1	once	TRBJ2-7	NA
CASSQDLGVRETQYF	TRBV4-1	few	TRBJ2-5	NA
CASSRSTSEAYEQYF	TRBV4-3	NA	TRBJ2-7	TRBD2